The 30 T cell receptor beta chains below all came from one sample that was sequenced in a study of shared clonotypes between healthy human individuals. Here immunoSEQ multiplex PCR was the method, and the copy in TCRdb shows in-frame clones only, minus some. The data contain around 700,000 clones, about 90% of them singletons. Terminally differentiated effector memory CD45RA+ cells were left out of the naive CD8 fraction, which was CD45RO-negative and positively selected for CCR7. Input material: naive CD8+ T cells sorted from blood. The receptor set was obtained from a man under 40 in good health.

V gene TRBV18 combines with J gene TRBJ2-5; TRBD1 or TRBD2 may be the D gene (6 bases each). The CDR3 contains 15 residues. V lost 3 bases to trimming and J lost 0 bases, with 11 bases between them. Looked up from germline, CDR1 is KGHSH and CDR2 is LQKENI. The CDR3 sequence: CASSPGGQDQETQYF. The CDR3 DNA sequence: TGTGCCAGCTCACCTGGGGGGCAGGACCAAGAGACCCAGTACTTC. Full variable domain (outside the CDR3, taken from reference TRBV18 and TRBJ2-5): NAGVMQNPRHLVRRRGQEARLRCSPMKGHSHVYWYRQLPEEGLKFMVYLQKENIIDESGMPKERFSAEFPKEGPSILRIQQVVRGDSAAYFCASSPGGQDQETQYFGPGTRLLVL.

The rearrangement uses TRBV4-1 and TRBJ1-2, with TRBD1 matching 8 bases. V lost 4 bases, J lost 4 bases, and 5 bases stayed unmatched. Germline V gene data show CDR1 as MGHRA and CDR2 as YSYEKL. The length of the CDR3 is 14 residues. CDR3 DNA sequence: TGCGCCAGCAGCCGAGACAGGGGAATCTATGGCTACACCTTC. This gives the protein CASSRDRGIYGYTF.

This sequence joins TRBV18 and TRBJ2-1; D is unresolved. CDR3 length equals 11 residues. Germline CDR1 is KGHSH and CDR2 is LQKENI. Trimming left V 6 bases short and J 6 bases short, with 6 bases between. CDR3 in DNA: TGTGCCAGCTCTGGATCCAATGAGCAGTTCTTC. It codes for CASSGSNEQFF. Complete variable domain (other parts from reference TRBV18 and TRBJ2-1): NAGVMQNPRHLVRRRGQEARLRCSPMKGHSHVYWYRQLPEEGLKFMVYLQKENIIDESGMPKERFSAEFPKEGPSILRIQQVVRGDSAAYFCASSGSNEQFFGPGTRLTVL.

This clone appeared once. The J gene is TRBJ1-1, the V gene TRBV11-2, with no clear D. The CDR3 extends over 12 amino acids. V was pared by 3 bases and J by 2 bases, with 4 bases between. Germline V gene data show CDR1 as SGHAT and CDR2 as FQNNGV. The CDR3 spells CASSFGNTEAFF. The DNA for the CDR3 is TGTGCCAGCAGCTTCGGAAACACTGAAGCTTTCTTT.

In DNA, the CDR3 is TGTGCCACCCAGGGGGACTCCTACAATGAGCAGTTCTTC. Translation gives CATQGDSYNEQFF. This chain uses TRBV7-9 with TRBJ2-1; the match to TRBD1 covers 7 bases. This CDR3 has 13 amino acids. The trim removed 10 bases at V and 0 bases at J, leaving 3 bases unmatched. From germline, CDR1 is SEHNR and CDR2 FQNEAQ (reference sequence). Using reference TRBV7-9 and TRBJ2-1 for the parts outside the CDR3, the full variable domain is DTGVSQNPRHKITKRGQNVTFRCDPISEHNRLYWYRQTLGQGPEFLTYFQNEAQLEKSRLLSDRFSAERPKGSFSTLEIQRTEQGDSAMYLCATQGDSYNEQFFGPGTRLTVL.

DNA for the CDR3: TGTGCCAGCAGCTTAACCGGGATAGATACTGAAGCTTTCTTT. Protein product: CASSLTGIDTEAFF. The genes are TRBV7-9 and TRBJ1-1; D gene uncertain. Per germline, CDR1 SEHNR and CDR2 FQNEAQ (reference sequence). Trimming left V 2 bases short and J 5 bases short, with 12 bases between. The CDR3 runs 14 residues.

DNA for the CDR3: TGTGCCAGCAGCTCTCCGACCGGGACCCCCGGGGCCAACGTCCTGACTTTC. Translated: CASSSPTGTPGANVLTF. This chain joins TRBV7-9 and TRBJ2-6; D might be TRBD1 or TRBD2, each matching 5 bases. Germline assignment: CDR1 SEHNR and CDR2 FQNEAQ (reference sequence). The CDR3 totals 17 residues. V was pared by 4 bases and J by 4 bases, with 17 bases between.

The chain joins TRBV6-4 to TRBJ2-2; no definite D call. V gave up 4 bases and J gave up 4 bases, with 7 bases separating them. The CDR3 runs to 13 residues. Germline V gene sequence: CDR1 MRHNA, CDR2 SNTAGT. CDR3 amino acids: CASSAVFTGELFF. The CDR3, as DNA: TGTGCCAGCAGTGCGGTCTTCACCGGGGAGCTGTTTTTT.

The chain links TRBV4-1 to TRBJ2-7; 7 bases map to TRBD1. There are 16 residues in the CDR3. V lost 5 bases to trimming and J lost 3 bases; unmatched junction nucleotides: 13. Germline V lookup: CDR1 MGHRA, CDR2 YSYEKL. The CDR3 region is CASSTMFPGTVYEQYF. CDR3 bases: TGCGCCAGCAGCACAATGTTTCCCGGGACAGTCTACGAGCAGTACTTC.

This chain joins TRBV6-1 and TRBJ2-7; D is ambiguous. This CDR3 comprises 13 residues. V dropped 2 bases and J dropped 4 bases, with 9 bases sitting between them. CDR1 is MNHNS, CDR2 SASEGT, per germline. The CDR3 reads CASSEWASYEQYF. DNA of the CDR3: TGTGCCAGCAGTGAATGGGCGAGTTACGAGCAGTACTTC.

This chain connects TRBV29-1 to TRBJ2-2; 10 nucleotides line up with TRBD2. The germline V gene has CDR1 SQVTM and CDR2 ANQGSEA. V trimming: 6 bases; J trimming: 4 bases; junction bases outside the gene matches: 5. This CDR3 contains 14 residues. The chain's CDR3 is CSVGLAERTGELFF. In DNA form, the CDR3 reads TGCAGCGTAGGACTAGCGGAGCGCACCGGGGAGCTGTTTTTT.

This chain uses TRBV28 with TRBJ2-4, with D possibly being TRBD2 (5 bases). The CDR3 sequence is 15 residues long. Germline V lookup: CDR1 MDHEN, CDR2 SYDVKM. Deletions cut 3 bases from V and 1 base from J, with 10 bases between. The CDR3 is CASSLGVPAKNIQYF. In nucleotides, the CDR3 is TGTGCCAGCAGTTTGGGAGTGCCGGCCAAAAACATTCAGTACTTC.

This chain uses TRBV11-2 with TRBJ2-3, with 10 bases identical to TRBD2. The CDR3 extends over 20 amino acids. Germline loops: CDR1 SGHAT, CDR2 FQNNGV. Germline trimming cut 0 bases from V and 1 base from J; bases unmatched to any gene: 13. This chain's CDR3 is CASSLEASGSLGYGTDTQYF. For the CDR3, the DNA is TGTGCCAGCAGCTTAGAGGCTAGCGGGAGTTTGGGGTATGGCACAGATACGCAGTATTTT.

The CDR3 sequence: CASVTGSYEQYF. The CDR3 region has the DNA TGTGCCAGCGTGACAGGGAGCTACGAGCAGTACTTC. The gene calls are TRBV2 and TRBJ2-7, with TRBD1 matching 7 bases. The CDR3 has 12 amino acids. The V gene end was trimmed by 8 bases and the J gene end by 3 bases; junction bases not matched to a gene: 4. Germline assignment: CDR1 SNHLY and CDR2 FYNNEI.

CDR3: CASSSYSYEQYF. CDR3 in DNA: TGTGCCAGCAGCTCCTACAGTTACGAGCAGTACTTC. The V and J genes are TRBV5-5 and TRBJ2-7; D is unresolved. The CDR3 length is 12 residues. V was cut by 3 bases and J by 4 bases, with 8 bases left in between. The germline CDR1 and CDR2 sequences are SGHKS and YYEKEE (reference sequence).

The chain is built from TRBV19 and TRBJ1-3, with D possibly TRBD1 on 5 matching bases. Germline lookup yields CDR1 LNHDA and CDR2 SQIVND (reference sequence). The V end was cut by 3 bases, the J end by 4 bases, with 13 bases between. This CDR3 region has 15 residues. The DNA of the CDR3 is TGTGCCAGTAGTATCGGAGGGGTCAGAGGAAACACCATATATTTT. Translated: CASSIGGVRGNTIYF.

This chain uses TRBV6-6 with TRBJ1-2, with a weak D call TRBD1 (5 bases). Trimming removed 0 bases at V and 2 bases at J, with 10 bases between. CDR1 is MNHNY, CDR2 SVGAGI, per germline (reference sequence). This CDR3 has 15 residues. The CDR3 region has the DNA TGTGCCAGCAGTTACTCTATAGGGGAGAACTATGGCTACACCTTC. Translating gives CASSYSIGENYGYTF.

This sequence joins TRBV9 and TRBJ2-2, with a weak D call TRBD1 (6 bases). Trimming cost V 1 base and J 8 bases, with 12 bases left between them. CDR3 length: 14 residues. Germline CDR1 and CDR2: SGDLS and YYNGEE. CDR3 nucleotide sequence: TGTGCCAGCAGCGTAACGCAGGGGAAGGGGGAGCTGTTTTTT. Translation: CASSVTQGKGELFF.

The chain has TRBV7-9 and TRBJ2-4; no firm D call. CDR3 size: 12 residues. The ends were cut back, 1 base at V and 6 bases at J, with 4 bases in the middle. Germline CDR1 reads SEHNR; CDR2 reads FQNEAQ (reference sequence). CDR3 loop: CASSLVVNIQYF. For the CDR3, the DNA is TGTGCCAGCAGCTTAGTGGTAAACATTCAGTACTTC.

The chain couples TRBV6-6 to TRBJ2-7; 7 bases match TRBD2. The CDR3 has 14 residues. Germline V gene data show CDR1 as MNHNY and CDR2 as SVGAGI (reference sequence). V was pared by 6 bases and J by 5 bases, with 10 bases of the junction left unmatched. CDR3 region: CASRLALRDHEQYF. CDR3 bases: TGTGCCAGCAGACTAGCGCTCAGAGATCACGAGCAGTACTTC.

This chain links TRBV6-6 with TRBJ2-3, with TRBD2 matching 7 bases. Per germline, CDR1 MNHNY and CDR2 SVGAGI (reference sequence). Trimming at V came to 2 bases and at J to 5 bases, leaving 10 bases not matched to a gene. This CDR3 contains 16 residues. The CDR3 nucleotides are TGTGCCAGCAGTTACAGGCTGGGGGAGGGCCGAGATACGCAGTATTTT. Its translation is CASSYRLGEGRDTQYF.

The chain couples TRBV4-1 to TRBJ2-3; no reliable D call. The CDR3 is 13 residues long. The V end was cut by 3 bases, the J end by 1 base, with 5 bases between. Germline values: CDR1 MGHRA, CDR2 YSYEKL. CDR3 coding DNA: TGCGCCAGCAGCCAGGACCGCACAGATACGCAGTATTTT. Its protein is CASSQDRTDTQYF.

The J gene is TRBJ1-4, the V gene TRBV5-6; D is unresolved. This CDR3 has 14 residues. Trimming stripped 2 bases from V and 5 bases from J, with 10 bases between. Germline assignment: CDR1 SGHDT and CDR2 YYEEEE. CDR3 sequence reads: CASSFDGGNEKLFF. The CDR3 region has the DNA TGTGCCAGCAGCTTCGACGGAGGAAATGAAAAACTGTTTTTT.

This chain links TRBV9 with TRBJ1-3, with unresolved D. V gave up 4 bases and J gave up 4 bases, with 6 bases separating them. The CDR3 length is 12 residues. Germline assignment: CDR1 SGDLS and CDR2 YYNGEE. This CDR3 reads CASSYAGNTIYF. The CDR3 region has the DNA TGTGCCAGCAGCTACGCCGGAAACACCATATATTTT.

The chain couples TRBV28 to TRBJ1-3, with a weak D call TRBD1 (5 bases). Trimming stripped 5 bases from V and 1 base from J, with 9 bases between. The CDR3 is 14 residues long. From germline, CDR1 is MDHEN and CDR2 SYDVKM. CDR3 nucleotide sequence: TGTGCCAGCAGTCAAGGGGAATCTGGAAACACCATATATTTT. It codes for CASSQGESGNTIYF. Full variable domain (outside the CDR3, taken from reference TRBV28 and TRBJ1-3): DVKVTQSSRYLVKRTGEKVFLECVQDMDHENMFWYRQDPGLGLRLIYFSYDVKMKEKGDIPEGYSVSREKKERFSLILESASTNQTSMYLCASSQGESGNTIYFGEGSWLTVV.

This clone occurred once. CDR3 loop: CASSLTGVGDTIYF. The CDR3 coding sequence is TGTGCCAGCAGTTTAACGGGGGTCGGGGACACCATATATTTT. This chain links TRBV28 with TRBJ1-3; weak D call: TRBD1 (5 bases). The CDR3 totals 14 residues. Between the trimmed V and J ends, which lost 2 bases and 8 bases, there was a span of 13 bases. Germline loops: CDR1 MDHEN, CDR2 SYDVKM.

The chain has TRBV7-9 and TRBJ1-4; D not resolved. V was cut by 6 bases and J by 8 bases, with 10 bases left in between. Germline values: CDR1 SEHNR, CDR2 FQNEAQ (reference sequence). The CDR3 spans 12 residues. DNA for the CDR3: TGTGCCAGCAGACTAGGGCACGAAAAACTGTTTTTT. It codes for CASRLGHEKLFF.

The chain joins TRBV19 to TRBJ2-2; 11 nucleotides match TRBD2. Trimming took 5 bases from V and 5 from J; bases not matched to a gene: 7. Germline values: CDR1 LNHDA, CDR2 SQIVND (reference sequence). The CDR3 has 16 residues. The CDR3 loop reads CASSLLAGATTGELFF. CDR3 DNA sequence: TGTGCCAGTAGTCTACTAGCGGGAGCAACGACCGGGGAGCTGTTTTTT.

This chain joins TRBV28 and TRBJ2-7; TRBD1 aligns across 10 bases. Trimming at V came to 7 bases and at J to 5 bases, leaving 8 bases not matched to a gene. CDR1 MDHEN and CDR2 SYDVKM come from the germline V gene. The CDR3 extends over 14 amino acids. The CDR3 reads CASTPRQGADEQYF. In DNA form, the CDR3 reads TGTGCCAGCACGCCGCGACAGGGGGCCGACGAGCAGTACTTC.

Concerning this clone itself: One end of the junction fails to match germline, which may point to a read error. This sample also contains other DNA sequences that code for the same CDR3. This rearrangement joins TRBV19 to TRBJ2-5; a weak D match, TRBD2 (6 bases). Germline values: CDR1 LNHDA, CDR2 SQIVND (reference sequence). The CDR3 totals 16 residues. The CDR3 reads CASSPIRTAPGETQYF. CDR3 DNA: TGTGCCAGTAGCCCGATTAGGACTGCCCCGGGGGAGACCCAATACTTC.